This entry lists 9 T cell receptor beta chains sequenced from one sample in a study of chronic HIV infection and antiretroviral therapy. TCRdb re-analysed the 5' RACE reads in MiXCR, keeping a single row per CDR3 protein. The table records 40,000 to 50,000 distinct CDR3 sequences, 19% of them present only once. The sample taken for sequencing was peripheral blood. The source is an adult who had HIV and had not received antiretroviral therapy, or was an uninfected healthy control (not recorded which).

The chain joins TRBV29-1 to TRBJ1-1, with 8 bases matching TRBD1. V lost 5 bases to trimming and J lost 4 bases; unmatched junction nucleotides: 6. The germline V gene encodes CDR1 SQVTM and CDR2 ANQGSEA. This CDR3 contains 13 residues. The CDR3 region is CSVSGQGATEAFF. The CDR3, as DNA: TGCAGCGTTAGCGGACAGGGAGCCACTGAAGCTTTCTTT.

This chain links TRBV10-3 with TRBJ1-1; tentatively, D is TRBD1 (5 bases). The CDR3 is made up of 12 amino acids. The V end lost 6 bases, the J end lost 5 bases, and 10 bases lay between the germline ends. Germline V CDR1 and CDR2: ENHRY, SYGVKD. For the CDR3, the DNA is TGTGCCATCAGGGTGGGGGGGACTGAAGCTTTCTTT. This codes for CAIRVGGTEAFF.

The chain is built from TRBV6-6 and TRBJ2-5; D not resolved. With 10 bases removed from V and 3 bases from J, the gap between germline ends came to 6 bases. CDR3 length: 10 amino acids. The germline gives CDR1 MNHNY, CDR2 SVGAGI (reference sequence). CDR3 sequence reads: CATKKETQYF. Written as DNA, the CDR3 is TGTGCCACCAAAAAAGAGACCCAGTACTTC.

V and J are TRBV28 and TRBJ2-1; D is uncertain. The germline V gene encodes CDR1 MDHEN and CDR2 SYDVKM. Trimming stripped 2 bases from V and 4 bases from J, with 15 bases between. The CDR3 is 16 amino acids. CDR3 nucleotides: TGTGCCAGCAGTTTAATGGGGTCCGCTCGTTACAATGAGCAGTTCTTC. Amino acid sequence: CASSLMGSARYNEQFF.

The J gene is TRBJ2-7, the V gene TRBV28, with 10 bases fitting TRBD2. The germline CDR1 and CDR2 sequences are MDHEN and SYDVKM. V shed 2 bases, J shed 5 bases, and the junction held 9 bases outside the gene matches. The CDR3 runs to 16 residues. CDR3 DNA: TGTGCCAGCAGTTTAAGGAGTCTAGCGGGAGCCCACGAGCAGTACTTC. Its translation: CASSLRSLAGAHEQYF.

This chain joins TRBV20-1 and TRBJ2-1; D is perhaps TRBD1 (5 bases). This CDR3 region has 15 residues. Deletions cut 6 bases from V and 2 bases from J, with 17 bases between. Germline assignment: CDR1 DFQATT and CDR2 SNEGSKA (reference sequence). In nucleotides, the CDR3 is TGCAGTGCAAATCCAGGGCGCAGCCCCTACAATGAGCAGTTCTTC. Amino acids: CSANPGRSPYNEQFF.

This clonotype was picked up a small number of times. The chain recombines TRBV3-1 with TRBJ2-7, with D unclear. The CDR3 has 11 amino acids. Germline assignment: CDR1 LGHDT and CDR2 YNNKEL (reference sequence). Trimming took 4 bases from V and 7 from J, leaving 8 bases between them. The chain's CDR3 is CASSRVGEQYF. The CDR3 DNA reads as TGTGCCAGCAGCCGCGTAGGGGAGCAGTACTTC.

The chain couples TRBV2 to TRBJ1-5, with D unresolved. The germline V and J ends were trimmed by 3 bases and 2 bases, with 5 bases remaining between them. The CDR3 is made up of 13 amino acids. Germline CDR1 is SNHLY and CDR2 is FYNNEI. The CDR3 coding sequence is TGTGCCAGCAGTGACGCGGGCAATCAGCCCCAGCATTTT. Amino acid sequence: CASSDAGNQPQHF.

V and J are TRBV5-1 and TRBJ1-1; no definite D call. The CDR3 has 13 amino acids. V was trimmed by 5 bases and J by 4 bases, leaving 12 bases between them. Germline V CDR1 and CDR2: SGHRS, YFSETQ. CDR3 nucleotides: TGCGCCAGCAGACGGGAAGGTACCACTGAAGCTTTCTTT. It encodes CASRREGTTEAFF.